The entry that follows covers one TCR beta chain sequence. The target antigen is unknown. The data derive from a study of OX40 agonist ivuxolimab in advanced cancers. Generated by immunoSEQ multiplex PCR, the TCRdb table keeps only in-frame clones and is missing some. The sample consists of more than 40,000 clones, more than 70% of them appearing once. V shed 10 bases and J 5 bases; nucleotides not matched to a gene: 6. CDR3 length: 14 residues. Per germline, CDR1 MNHNS and CDR2 SASEGT. Study-wide results and caveats: CD4+ and CD8+ T cells in blood underwent clonal expansion by week 6 at 0.1 to 3.0 mg/kg. Relative to CD4+ cells, CD8+ T cells on average had more expanded clones.

The chain links TRBV6-1 to TRBJ2-5, with 14 positions matching TRBD2. This clonotype was obtained from an adult with an advanced solid tumor such as melanoma, head and neck, liver or kidney cancer. The sample here was CD4+ or CD8+ T cells sorted from blood, taken in a trial of the OX40 agonist ivuxolimab. CDR3 in amino acids: CATETSGRAETQYF. In DNA form, the CDR3 reads TGTGCCACCGAGACTAGCGGGAGGGCCGAGACCCAGTACTTC.